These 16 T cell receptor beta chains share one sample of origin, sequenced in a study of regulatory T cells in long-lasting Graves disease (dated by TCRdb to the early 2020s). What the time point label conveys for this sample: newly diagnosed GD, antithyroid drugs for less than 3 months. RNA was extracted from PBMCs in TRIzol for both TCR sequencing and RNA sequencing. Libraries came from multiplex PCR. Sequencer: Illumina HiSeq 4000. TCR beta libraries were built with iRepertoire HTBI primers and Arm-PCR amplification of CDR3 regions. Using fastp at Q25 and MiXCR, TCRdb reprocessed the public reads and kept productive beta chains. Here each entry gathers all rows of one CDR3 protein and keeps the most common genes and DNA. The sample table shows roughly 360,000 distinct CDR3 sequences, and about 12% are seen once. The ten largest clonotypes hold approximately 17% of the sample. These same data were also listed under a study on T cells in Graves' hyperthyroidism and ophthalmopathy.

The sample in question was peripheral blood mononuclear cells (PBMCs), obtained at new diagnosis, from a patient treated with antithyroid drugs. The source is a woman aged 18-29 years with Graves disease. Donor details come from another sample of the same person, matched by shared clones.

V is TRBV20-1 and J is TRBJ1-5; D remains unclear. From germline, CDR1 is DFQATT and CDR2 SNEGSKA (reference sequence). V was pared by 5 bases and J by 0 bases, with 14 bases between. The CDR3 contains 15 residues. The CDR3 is CSAVPSEYSNQPQHF. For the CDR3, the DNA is TGCAGTGCTGTCCCCTCCGAATATAGCAATCAGCCCCAGCATTTT.

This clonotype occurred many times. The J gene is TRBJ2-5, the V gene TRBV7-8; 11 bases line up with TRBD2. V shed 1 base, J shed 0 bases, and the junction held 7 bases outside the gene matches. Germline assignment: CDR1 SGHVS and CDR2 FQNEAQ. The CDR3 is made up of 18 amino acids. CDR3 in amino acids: CASSLGLAGGPNQETQYF. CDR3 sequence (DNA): TGTGCCAGCAGCTTAGGGCTAGCGGGAGGACCCAACCAAGAGACCCAGTACTTC.

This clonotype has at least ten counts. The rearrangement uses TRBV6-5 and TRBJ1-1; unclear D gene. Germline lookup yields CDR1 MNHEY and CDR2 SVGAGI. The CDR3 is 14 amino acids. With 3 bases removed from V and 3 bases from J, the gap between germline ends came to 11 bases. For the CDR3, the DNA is TGTGCCAGCAGTTATGACCGTCGCCACACTGAAGCTTTCTTT. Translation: CASSYDRRHTEAFF.

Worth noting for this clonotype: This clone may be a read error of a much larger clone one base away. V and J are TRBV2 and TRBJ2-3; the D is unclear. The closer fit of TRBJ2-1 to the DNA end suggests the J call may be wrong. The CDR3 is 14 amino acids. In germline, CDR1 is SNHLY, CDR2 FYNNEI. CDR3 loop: CASSESPPSYEQFF. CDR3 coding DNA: TGTGCCAGCAGTGAAAGCCCCCCCTCCTACGAGCAGTTCTTC.

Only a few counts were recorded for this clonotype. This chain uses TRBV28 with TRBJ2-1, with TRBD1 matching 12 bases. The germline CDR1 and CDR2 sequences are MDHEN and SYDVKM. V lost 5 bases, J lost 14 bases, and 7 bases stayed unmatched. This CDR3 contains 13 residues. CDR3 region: CASSIEGQGAEFF. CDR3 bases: TGTGCCAGCAGTATAGAGGGACAGGGGGCTGAGTTCTTC. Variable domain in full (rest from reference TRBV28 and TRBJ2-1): DVKVTQSSRYLVKRTGEKVFLECVQDMDHENMFWYRQDPGLGLRLIYFSYDVKMKEKGDIPEGYSVSREKKERFSLILESASTNQTSMYLCASSIEGQGAEFFGPGTRLTVL.

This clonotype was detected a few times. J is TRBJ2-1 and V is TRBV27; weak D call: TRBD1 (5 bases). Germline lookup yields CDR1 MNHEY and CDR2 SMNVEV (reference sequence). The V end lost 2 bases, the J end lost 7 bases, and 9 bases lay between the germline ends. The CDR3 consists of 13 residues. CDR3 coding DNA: TGTGCCAGCAGTTTAGATAGACAGAATGAGCAGTTCTTC. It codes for CASSLDRQNEQFF.

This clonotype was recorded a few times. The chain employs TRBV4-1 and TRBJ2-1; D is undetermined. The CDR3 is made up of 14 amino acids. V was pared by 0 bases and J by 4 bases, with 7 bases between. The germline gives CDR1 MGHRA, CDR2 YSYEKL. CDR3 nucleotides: TGCGCCAGCAGCCAAGATCCGGCGTACAATGAGCAGTTCTTC. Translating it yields CASSQDPAYNEQFF.

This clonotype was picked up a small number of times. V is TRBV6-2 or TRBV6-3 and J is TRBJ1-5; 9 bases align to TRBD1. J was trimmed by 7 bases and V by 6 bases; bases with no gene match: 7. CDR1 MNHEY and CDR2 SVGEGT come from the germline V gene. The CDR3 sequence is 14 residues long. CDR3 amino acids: CASSWDRVVQPQHF. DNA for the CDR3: TGTGCCAGCAGCTGGGACAGGGTAGTCCAGCCCCAGCATTTT.

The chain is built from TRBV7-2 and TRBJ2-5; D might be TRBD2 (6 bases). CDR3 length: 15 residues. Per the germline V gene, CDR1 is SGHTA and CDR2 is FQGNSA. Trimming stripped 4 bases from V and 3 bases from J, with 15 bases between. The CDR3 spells CASSWRDGGKETQYF. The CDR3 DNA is TGTGCCAGCAGCTGGAGGGATGGAGGGAAAGAGACCCAGTACTTC.

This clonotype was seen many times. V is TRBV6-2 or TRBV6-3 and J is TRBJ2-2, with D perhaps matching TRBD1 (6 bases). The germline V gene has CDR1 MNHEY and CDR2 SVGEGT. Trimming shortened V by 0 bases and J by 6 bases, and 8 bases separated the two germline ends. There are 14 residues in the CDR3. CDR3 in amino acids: CASSYSSGAGELFF. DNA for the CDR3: TGTGCCAGCAGTTACTCATCAGGGGCCGGGGAGCTGTTTTTT.

CDR3 protein: CASSRRQGPGYTF. DNA for the CDR3: TGTGCCAGCAGCCGGCGACAGGGACCTGGCTACACCTTC. The chain recombines TRBV3-1 with TRBJ1-2; TRBD1 matches 7 bases. Trimming took 4 bases from V and 7 from J; bases not matched to a gene: 6. The CDR3 extends over 13 amino acids. The germline gives CDR1 LGHDT, CDR2 YNNKEL (reference sequence).

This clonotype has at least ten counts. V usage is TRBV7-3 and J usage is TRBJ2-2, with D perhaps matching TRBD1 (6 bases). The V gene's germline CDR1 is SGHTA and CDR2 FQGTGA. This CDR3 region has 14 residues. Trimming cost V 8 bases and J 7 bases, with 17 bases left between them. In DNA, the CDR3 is TGTGCCAGCCGTGGCGCGAACAGGGACGGGGAGCTGTTTTTT. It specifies CASRGANRDGELFF.

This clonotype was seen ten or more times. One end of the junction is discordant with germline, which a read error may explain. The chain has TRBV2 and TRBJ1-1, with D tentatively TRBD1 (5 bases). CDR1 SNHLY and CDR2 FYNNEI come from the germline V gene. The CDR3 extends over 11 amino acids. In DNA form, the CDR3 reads TGTGCAAGCAAGGGGTTAGCTGAAGCTTTCTTT. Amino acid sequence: CASKGLAEAFF. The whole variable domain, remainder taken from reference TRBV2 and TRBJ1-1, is EPEVTQTPSHQVTQMGQEVILRCVPISNHLYFYWYRQILGQKVEFLVSFYNNEISEKSEIFDDQFSVERPDGSNFTLKIRSTKLEDSAMYFCASKGLAEAFFGQGTRLTVV.

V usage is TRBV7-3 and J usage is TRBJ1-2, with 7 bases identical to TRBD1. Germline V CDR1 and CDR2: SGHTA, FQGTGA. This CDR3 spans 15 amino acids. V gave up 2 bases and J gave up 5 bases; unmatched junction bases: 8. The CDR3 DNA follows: TGTGCCAGCAGCTTAGCGGACAGGCGACTGTATGGCTACACCTTC. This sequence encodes CASSLADRRLYGYTF.

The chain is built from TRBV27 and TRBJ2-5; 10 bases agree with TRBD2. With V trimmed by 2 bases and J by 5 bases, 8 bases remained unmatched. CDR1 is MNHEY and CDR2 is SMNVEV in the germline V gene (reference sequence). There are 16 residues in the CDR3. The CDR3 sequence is CASSLLAGVQRETQYF. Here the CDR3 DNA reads TGTGCCAGCAGTTTACTAGCGGGGGTTCAGCGGGAGACCCAGTACTTC.

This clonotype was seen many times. CDR3 coding DNA: TGTGCCAGCAGCCTCCTTGGGGGGCTCTATGGCTACACCTTC. This translates into CASSLLGGLYGYTF. The chain combines TRBV7-9 with TRBJ1-2; tentatively, D is TRBD1 (6 bases). This CDR3 has 14 residues. Per the germline V gene, CDR1 is SEHNR and CDR2 is FQNEAQ (reference sequence). V lost 5 bases and J lost 4, with 14 bases in between.